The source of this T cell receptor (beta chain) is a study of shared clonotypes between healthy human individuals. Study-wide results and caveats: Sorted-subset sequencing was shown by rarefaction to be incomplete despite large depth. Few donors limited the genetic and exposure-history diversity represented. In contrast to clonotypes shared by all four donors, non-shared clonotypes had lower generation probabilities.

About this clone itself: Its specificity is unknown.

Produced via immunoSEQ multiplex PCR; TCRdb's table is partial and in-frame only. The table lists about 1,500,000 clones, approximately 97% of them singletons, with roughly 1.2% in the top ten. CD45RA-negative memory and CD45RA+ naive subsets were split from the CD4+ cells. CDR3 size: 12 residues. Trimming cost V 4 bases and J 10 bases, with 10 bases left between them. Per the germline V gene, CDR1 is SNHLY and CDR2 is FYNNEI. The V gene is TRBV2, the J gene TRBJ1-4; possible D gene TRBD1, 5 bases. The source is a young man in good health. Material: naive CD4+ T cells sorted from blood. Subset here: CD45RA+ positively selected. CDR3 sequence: CASSGGVGKLFF. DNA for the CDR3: TGTGCCAGCAGTGGGGGGGTCGGAAAACTGTTTTTT.